This record covers a single T cell receptor beta chain. The source of the sample is a study of blood T cell repertoires in COVID-19. Study in general: T cells, B-cell-depleted T cells, or PBMCs provided the cDNA or gDNA that served as material.

The junction had 7 bases not matched to a gene; V was cut back by 3 bases and J by 9 bases. Germline V gene sequence: CDR1 MRHNA, CDR2 SNTAGT. The CDR3 length is 16 residues. The table came from immunoSEQ multiplex PCR; TCRdb's copy has only in-frame clones and leaves some out. The table records under 300,000 clones, around 89% of them present only once. The rearrangement uses TRBV6-4 and TRBJ1-6, with 11 bases identical to TRBD1. The clonotype was recovered from a man aged 35 to 55 who had recovered from COVID-19. Source material: PBMCs or T cells enriched from blood (not recorded which). CDR3 nucleotide sequence: TGTGCCAGCAGTGAACGGGGACAGGGGGTAACTTCACCCCTCCACTTT. Protein product: CASSERGQGVTSPLHF.